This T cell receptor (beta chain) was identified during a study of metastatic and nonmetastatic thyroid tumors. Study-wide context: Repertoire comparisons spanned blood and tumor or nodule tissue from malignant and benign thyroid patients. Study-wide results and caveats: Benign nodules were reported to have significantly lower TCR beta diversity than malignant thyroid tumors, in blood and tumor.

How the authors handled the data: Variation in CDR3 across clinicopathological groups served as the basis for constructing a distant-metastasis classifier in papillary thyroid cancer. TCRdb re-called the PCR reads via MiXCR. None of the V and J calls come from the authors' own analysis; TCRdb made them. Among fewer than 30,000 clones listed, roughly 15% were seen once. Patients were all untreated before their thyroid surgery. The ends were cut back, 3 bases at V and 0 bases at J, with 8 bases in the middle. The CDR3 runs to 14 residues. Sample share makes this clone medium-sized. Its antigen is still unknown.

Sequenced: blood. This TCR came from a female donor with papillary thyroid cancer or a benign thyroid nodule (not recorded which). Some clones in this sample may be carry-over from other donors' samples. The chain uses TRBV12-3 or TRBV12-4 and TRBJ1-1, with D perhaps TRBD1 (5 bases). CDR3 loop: CASSFQGLNTEAFF. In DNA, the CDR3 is TGTGCCAGCAGTTTTCAGGGATTGAACACTGAAGCTTTCTTT.